The source of this T cell receptor (beta chain) is a study of T cell responses to AZD1222 COVID-19 vaccine. Study outcomes and limitations: Scientists sampled the repertoires only once the peak T cell response had passed. Close to half of spike-specific TCRs reportedly recognize unmutated variant regions.

Here immunoSEQ multiplex PCR was the method, and the copy in TCRdb shows in-frame clones only, minus some. The sample holds some 100,000 clones, around nine tenths seen once. This clone showed up just once. The antigen remains unidentified. This CDR3 region has 13 residues. In germline, CDR1 is MGHRA, CDR2 YSYEKL. The ends lost 6 bases at V and 3 bases at J; junction bases unmatched: 3. The material sequenced was peripheral blood, taken on day 0 of AZD1222 vaccination. This sequence joins TRBV4-1 and TRBJ1-1; 8 positions agree with TRBD1. The TCR sequence derives from an adult in good health. The CDR3 DNA follows: TGCGCCAGCAGGGAGACAGGGGACACTGAAGCTTTCTTT. It encodes CASRETGDTEAFF.